The T cell receptor (beta chain) described here comes from a study of T cell responses to AZD1222 COVID-19 vaccine. The study's findings and limits: Vaccine-related CD4 TCRs covered spike, predominating at 160-218 and 743-854.

Notes on this clone: The antigen is unknown.

CDR3 size: 19 residues. Trimming removed 0 bases at V and 0 bases at J, with 18 bases between. CDR1 is SGHRS, CDR2 YFSETQ, per germline. Generated by immunoSEQ multiplex PCR, the TCRdb table keeps only in-frame clones and is missing some. The sample yields about 190,000 clones, about nine tenths seen once. The sequence derives from an adult in good health. The sample in question was peripheral blood, obtained on day 0 of MenACWY control vaccination. The rearrangement links TRBV5-1 to TRBJ2-2, with D possibly matching TRBD2 (6 bases). CDR3: CASSLALTGTPPNTGELFF. The CDR3 DNA is TGCGCCAGCAGCTTGGCCCTTACCGGGACTCCCCCGAACACCGGGGAGCTGTTTTTT.